This TCR beta chain emerged from a study of breast tumors, draining lymph nodes, adjacent tissues. Study-level points and caveats: Tumor and nontumor repertoires were significantly more similar in luminal-like than in basal-like breast cancer. Compared with lymph nodes, tumors were less diverse; compared with nontumor tissue, more. Findings are consistent with lymph node origin and intratumoral expansion of most tumor T cells.

This clonotype was recorded a few times. Its antigen is not known. CDR1 LGHDT and CDR2 YNNKEL come from the germline V gene (reference sequence). Trimming removed 0 bases from V and 3 bases from J; junction bases left unmatched: 5. CDR3 length: 15 amino acids. Breast cancer patients provided tissue from their axillary draining lymph nodes. One entry per CDR3 protein, called by TCRdb with MiXCR from the multiplex PCR reads. The repertoire includes 150,000 to 200,000 distinct CDR3 sequences, roughly a third of them detected once, and 3.5% to 4.5% sits in the top ten. Sequencing was performed on axillary lymph node tissue. This sequence joins TRBV3-1 and TRBJ2-7, with 7 bases that match TRBD2. The source of this sequence is a female donor with breast cancer. Some clones in this sample may be carry-over from other donors' samples. The CDR3 is CASSQEWEGLYEQYF. CDR3 nucleotides: TGTGCCAGCAGCCAAGAGTGGGAGGGACTCTACGAGCAGTACTTC.